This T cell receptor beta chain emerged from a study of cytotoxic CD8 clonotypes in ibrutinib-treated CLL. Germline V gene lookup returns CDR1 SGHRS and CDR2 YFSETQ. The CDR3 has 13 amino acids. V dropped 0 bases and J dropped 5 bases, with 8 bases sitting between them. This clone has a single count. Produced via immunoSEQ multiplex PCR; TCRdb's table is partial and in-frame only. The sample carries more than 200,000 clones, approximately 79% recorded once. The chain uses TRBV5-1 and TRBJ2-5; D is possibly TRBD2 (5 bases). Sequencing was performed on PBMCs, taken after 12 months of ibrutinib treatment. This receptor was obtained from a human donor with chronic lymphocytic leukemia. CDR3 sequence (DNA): TGCGCCAGCAGCTTGGGAAGGGAGGAGACCCAGTACTTC. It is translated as CASSLGREETQYF.